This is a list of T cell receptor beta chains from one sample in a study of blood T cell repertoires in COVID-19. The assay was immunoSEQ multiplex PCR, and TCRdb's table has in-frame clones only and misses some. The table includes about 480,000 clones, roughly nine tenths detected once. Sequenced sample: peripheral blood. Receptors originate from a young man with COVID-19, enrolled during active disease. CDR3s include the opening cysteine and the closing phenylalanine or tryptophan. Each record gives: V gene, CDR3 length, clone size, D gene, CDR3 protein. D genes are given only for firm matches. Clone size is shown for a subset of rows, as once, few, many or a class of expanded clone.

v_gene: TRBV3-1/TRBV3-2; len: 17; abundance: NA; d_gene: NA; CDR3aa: CASSRSTGKSYNSPLHF
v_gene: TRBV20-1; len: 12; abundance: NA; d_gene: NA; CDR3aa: CSASPGVATQYF
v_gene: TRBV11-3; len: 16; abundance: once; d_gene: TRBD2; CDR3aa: CASTILAGHSYNEQFF
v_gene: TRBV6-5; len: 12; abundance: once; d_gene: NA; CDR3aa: CAGRTTDYEQYF
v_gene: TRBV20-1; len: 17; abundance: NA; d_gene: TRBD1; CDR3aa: CSASIHPQGAIVAEAFF
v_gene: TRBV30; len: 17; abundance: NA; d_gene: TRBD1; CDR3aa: CAWSYKIRDRGSDGYTF
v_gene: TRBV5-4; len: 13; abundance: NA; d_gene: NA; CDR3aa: CASSTPGAETQYF
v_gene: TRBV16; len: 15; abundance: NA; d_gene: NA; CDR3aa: CASSPAGGLTDTQYF
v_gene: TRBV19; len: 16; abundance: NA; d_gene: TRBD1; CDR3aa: CASSWTGDAGANVLTF
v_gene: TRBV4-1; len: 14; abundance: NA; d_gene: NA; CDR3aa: CASSQERVSGELFF
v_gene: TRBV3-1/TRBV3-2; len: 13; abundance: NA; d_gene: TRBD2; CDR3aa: CASSLAGGNEQYF
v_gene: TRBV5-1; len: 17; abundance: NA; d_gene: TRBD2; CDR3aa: CASSGVLAGGPVDEQFF
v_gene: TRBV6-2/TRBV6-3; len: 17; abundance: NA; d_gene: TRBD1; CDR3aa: CASSYLNDRVQPYEQYF
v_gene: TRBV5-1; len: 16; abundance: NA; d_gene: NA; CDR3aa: CASSLAPRLVAGEQFF
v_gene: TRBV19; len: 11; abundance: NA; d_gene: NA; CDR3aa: CASSTNYGYTF
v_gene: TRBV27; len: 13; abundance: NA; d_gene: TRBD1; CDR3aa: CASTAGGGDTQYF
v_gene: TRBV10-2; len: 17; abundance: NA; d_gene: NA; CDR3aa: CASSELRRTLLKDTQYF
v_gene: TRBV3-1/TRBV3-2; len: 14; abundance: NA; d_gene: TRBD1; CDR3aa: CASSHSQGRDTQYF
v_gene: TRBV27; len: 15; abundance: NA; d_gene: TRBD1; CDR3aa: CASGAQGISNQPQHF